This TCR beta chain is drawn from a study of blood T cell repertoires in COVID-19. Assay: immunoSEQ multiplex PCR; the TCRdb copy retains only in-frame clones and omits some. The data show about 150,000 clones, about nine tenths seen once. This CDR3 comprises 14 residues. CDR1 and CDR2 (germline): SGHRS, YFSETQ. The V gene end was trimmed by 8 bases and the J gene end by 5 bases; junction bases not matched to a gene: 12. The specimen sequenced was peripheral blood. The receptor was derived from an older woman with acute or convalescent COVID-19. This chain uses TRBV5-1 with TRBJ1-1, with TRBD1 identical over 7 bases. The CDR3 spells CASQVDPGGTEAFF. The CDR3 DNA reads as TGCGCCAGTCAGGTGGACCCAGGGGGGACTGAAGCTTTCTTT. Full variable domain (missing parts from reference TRBV5-1 and TRBJ1-1): KAGVTQTPRYLIKTRGQQVTLSCSPISGHRSVSWYQQTPGQGLQFLFEYFSETQRNKGNFPGRFSGRQFSNSRSEMNVSTLELGDSALYLCASQVDPGGTEAFFGQGTRLTVV.